A single sample is the source of the 19 T cell receptor beta chains below, sequenced in a study of cytomegalovirus exposure and HLA in healthy donors. PCR primers comprised 60 Vbeta and 13 Jbeta primers. Profiled with immunoSEQ multiplex PCR; TCRdb holds only in-frame clones, not every one. The sample lists 150,000 to 200,000 clones; more than 75% were seen once. Sequenced input: PBMCs. These receptors all stem from a girl in the first two years of life in good health and CMV-seronegative.

This chain connects TRBV7-2 to TRBJ2-7, with 8 positions matching TRBD2. The CDR3 extends over 15 amino acids. Trimming cost V 6 bases and J 3 bases; bases outside gene matches: 10. Germline CDR1 reads SGHTA; CDR2 reads FQGNSA. The CDR3 here is CASSIGRTSIYEQYF. CDR3 DNA: TGTGCCAGCAGTATCGGACGGACTAGCATCTACGAGCAGTACTTC.

The genes are TRBV29-1 and TRBJ2-7; TRBD2 aligns across 11 bases. V lost 7 bases and J lost 7; bases outside the gene matches: 3. Germline lookup yields CDR1 SQVTM and CDR2 ANQGSEA. The CDR3 runs to 11 residues. The CDR3 DNA reads as TGCAGCGGACTAGCGGGGAAAGAGCAGTACTTC. Its translation is CSGLAGKEQYF.

The CDR3 DNA is TGTGCCAGCGGCGGGGGGACTGGGTTCTTGGAGACCCAGTACTTC. Its translation is CASGGGTGFLETQYF. V gene TRBV9 combines with J gene TRBJ2-5; 8 nucleotides agree with TRBD2. Germline V lookup: CDR1 SGDLS, CDR2 YYNGEE. V shed 7 bases and J 5 bases; nucleotides not matched to a gene: 13. The CDR3 totals 15 residues.

The J gene is TRBJ2-5, the V gene TRBV5-1; 13 positions match TRBD2. The V and J ends lost 6 bases and 5 bases, in that order; junction bases with no gene match: 10. The germline V gene has CDR1 SGHRS and CDR2 YFSETQ. The CDR3 length is 16 residues. The CDR3 sequence: CASNETGLAGPETQYF. In DNA, the CDR3 is TGCGCCAGCAACGAAACGGGACTAGCGGGGCCCGAGACCCAGTACTTC.

The V and J genes are TRBV27 and TRBJ1-2; D possibly corresponds to TRBD1 (5 bases). CDR3 size: 13 residues. Germline CDR1 is MNHEY and CDR2 is SMNVEV (reference sequence). Deletions cut 0 bases from V and 6 bases from J, with 8 bases between. The CDR3 is CASSLSTRDGYTF. The CDR3 DNA reads TGTGCCAGCAGTTTATCGACCAGGGATGGCTACACCTTC.

V gene TRBV7-3 combines with J gene TRBJ1-4, with TRBD1 matching 8 bases. Trimming cost V 5 bases and J 7 bases; bases outside gene matches: 9. The CDR3 is 15 amino acids. CDR1 and CDR2 from the germline V gene are SGHTA and FQGTGA. This CDR3 is CASSPGTGVPEKLFF. CDR3 nucleotide sequence: TGTGCCAGCAGCCCCGGGACAGGTGTTCCTGAAAAACTGTTTTTT.

V and J are TRBV6-5 and TRBJ2-3, with TRBD1 matching 10 bases. Germline V lookup: CDR1 MNHEY, CDR2 SVGAGI. With 5 bases clipped from V and 2 bases from J, the junction kept 4 bases outside the gene matches. The CDR3 runs 15 residues. CDR3 sequence (DNA): TGTGCCAGCAGTGCCGGGACAGGGGACACAGATACGCAGTATTTT. Protein sequence: CASSAGTGDTDTQYF.

The chain is built from TRBV30 and TRBJ2-7; 7 bases agree with TRBD1. CDR1 is GTSNPN and CDR2 is SVGIG in the germline V gene (reference sequence). There are 14 residues in the CDR3. J was trimmed by 2 bases and V by 3 bases; bases with no gene match: 7. CDR3 bases: TGTGCCTGGAGGCAAAGAGACAGGGCCTACGAGCAGTACTTC. It yields the protein CAWRQRDRAYEQYF.

The chain uses TRBV5-1 and TRBJ2-7; D gene uncertain. V shed 4 bases and J shed 0 bases, with 11 bases lying between them. The CDR3 loop spans 14 amino acids. From germline, CDR1 is SGHRS and CDR2 YFSETQ. CDR3 region: CASSPDFSSYEQYF. The CDR3 region has the DNA TGCGCCAGCAGCCCAGACTTCTCCTCCTACGAGCAGTACTTC.

This chain links TRBV19 with TRBJ1-5; D is perhaps TRBD1 (5 bases). The CDR3 has 13 residues. V lost 6 bases to trimming and J lost 5 bases, with 11 bases between them. CDR1 and CDR2 from the germline V gene are LNHDA and SQIVND (reference sequence). The CDR3: CASRPGRDQPQHF. CDR3 coding DNA: TGTGCCAGTAGGCCAGGGAGGGATCAGCCCCAGCATTTT.

The V and J genes are TRBV5-5 and TRBJ1-4; D might be TRBD1 (5 bases). Trimming took off 3 bases at V and 3 bases at J, with 18 bases between the two ends. CDR1 is SGHKS and CDR2 is YYEKEE in the germline V gene (reference sequence). The CDR3 is 17 residues long. The CDR3 bases are TGTGCCAGCAGCTGGCAAGGGGCGCGGATGGCTAATGAAAAACTGTTTTTT. This encodes CASSWQGARMANEKLFF.

This clone has only a few counts. V gene TRBV27 combines with J gene TRBJ1-2; D unclear. The length of the CDR3 is 16 residues. Trimming took 1 base from V and 7 from J, leaving 19 bases between them. Germline CDR1 is MNHEY and CDR2 is SMNVEV (reference sequence). The CDR3 nucleotides read TGTGCCAGCAGTTTATATTTTTCGGCGGAGGGTTCTGGCTACACCTTC. As protein: CASSLYFSAEGSGYTF.

DNA for the CDR3: TGTGCCAGCAGTTACTCTCGCATATTTAGCTCCTACGAGCAGTACTTC. It is translated as CASSYSRIFSSYEQYF. The V and J genes are TRBV6-5 and TRBJ2-7; no firm D call. There are 16 residues in the CDR3. The V end lost 0 bases, the J end lost 0 bases, and 12 bases lay between the germline ends. The V gene's germline CDR1 is MNHEY and CDR2 SVGAGI.

The chain uses TRBV5-1 and TRBJ2-2; D unclear. The germline CDR1 and CDR2 sequences are SGHRS and YFSETQ. Trimming took 0 bases from V and 5 from J, leaving 5 bases between them. This CDR3 is built from 13 residues. The CDR3 nucleotides are TGCGCCAGCAGCTTGGGGCCAACCGGGGAGCTGTTTTTT. It is translated as CASSLGPTGELFF. The entire variable domain, with the rest obtained from reference TRBV5-1 and TRBJ2-2, is as follows: KAGVTQTPRYLIKTRGQQVTLSCSPISGHRSVSWYQQTPGQGLQFLFEYFSETQRNKGNFPGRFSGRQFSNSRSEMNVSTLELGDSALYLCASSLGPTGELFFGEGSRLTVL.

This chain joins TRBV15 and TRBJ2-3; a weak D match, TRBD1 (5 bases). In germline, CDR1 is LNHNV, CDR2 YYDKDF (reference sequence). The CDR3 runs 14 residues. V lost 0 bases, J lost 1 base, and 5 bases lay in between. CDR3 in DNA: TGTGCCACCAGCAGAGAGACAGGCACAGATACGCAGTATTTT. Translation: CATSRETGTDTQYF.

The chain has TRBV18 and TRBJ1-2; D possibly corresponds to TRBD1 (6 bases). The length of the CDR3 is 14 residues. V was cut by 3 bases and J by 4 bases, with 12 bases left in between. In germline, CDR1 is KGHSH, CDR2 LQKENI. Here the CDR3 DNA reads TGTGCCAGCTCACCTGATACAGGGACCTATGGCTACACCTTC. It translates to CASSPDTGTYGYTF.

The chain carries TRBV30 and TRBJ2-5; possibly TRBD2 for D (5 bases). The CDR3 runs to 14 residues. Trimming took off 0 bases at V and 4 bases at J, with 12 bases between the two ends. Germline CDR1 is GTSNPN and CDR2 is SVGIG (reference sequence). The CDR3 DNA sequence: TGTGCCTGGAGTGTCCCACTAGTCCGAGAGACCCAGTACTTC. It codes for CAWSVPLVRETQYF.

This chain joins TRBV25-1 and TRBJ2-1, with a weak D call TRBD1 (6 bases). Germline-derived CDR1 and CDR2 are MGHDK and SYGVNS. The CDR3 has 15 residues. Trimming removed 6 bases at V and 12 bases at J, with 24 bases between. The CDR3 DNA is TGTGCCAGCAGCTTCTTAACCAGGGGAGAAGGGGGGCAGTTCTTC. Protein product: CASSFLTRGEGGQFF. Full variable domain (outside the CDR3, taken from reference TRBV25-1 and TRBJ2-1): EADIYQTPRYLVIGTGKKITLECSQTMGHDKMYWYQQDPGMELHLIHYSYGVNSTEKGDLSSESTVSRIRTEHFPLTLESARPSHTSQYLCASSFLTRGEGGQFFGPGTRLTVL.

The chain links TRBV19 to TRBJ2-1, with no clear D. The V gene lost 1 base and the J gene lost 6 bases, with 4 bases spanning the gap. The germline gives CDR1 LNHDA, CDR2 SQIVND (reference sequence). The CDR3 spans 12 residues. CDR3 sequence: CASSIGLNEQFF. CDR3 in DNA: TGTGCCAGTAGTATAGGACTCAATGAGCAGTTCTTC.